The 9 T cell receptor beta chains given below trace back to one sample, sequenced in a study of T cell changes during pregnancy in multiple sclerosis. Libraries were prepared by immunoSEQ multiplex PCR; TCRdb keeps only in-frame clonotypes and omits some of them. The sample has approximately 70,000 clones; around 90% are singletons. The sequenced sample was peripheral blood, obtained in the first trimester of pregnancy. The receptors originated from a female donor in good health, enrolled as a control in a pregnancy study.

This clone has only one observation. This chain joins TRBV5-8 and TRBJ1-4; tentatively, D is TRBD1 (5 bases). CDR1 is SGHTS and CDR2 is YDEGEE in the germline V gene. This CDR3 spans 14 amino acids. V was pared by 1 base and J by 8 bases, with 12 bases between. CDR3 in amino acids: CASSLKGLREKLFF. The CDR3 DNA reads TGTGCCAGCAGCTTGAAGGGGCTTCGAGAAAAACTGTTTTTT. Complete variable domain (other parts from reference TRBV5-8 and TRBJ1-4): EAGVTQSPTHLIKTRGQQATLRCSPISGHTSVYWYQQALGLGLQFLLWYDEGEERNRGNFPPRFSGRQFPNYSSELNVNALELEDSALYLCASSLKGLREKLFFGSGTQLSVL.

The CDR3 protein is CASSSPTGGNEQFF. The CDR3 DNA reads TGTGCCAGCAGTTCCCCGACGGGGGGCAATGAGCAGTTCTTC. V and J are TRBV6-5 and TRBJ2-1; 7 positions match TRBD2. The CDR3 totals 14 residues. V gave up 4 bases and J gave up 6 bases; unmatched junction bases: 6. Germline CDR1 reads MNHEY; CDR2 reads SVGAGI.

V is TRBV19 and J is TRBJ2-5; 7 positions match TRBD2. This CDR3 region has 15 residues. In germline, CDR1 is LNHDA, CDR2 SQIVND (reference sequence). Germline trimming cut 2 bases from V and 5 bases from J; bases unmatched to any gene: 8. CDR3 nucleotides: TGTGCCAGTAGTATAAGAGGCGGGAGAAGGGAGACCCAGTACTTC. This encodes CASSIRGGRRETQYF.

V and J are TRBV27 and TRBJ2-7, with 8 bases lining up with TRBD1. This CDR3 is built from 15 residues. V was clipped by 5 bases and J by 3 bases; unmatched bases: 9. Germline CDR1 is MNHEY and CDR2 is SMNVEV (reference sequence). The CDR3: CASSRFDRGVYEQYF. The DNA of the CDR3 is TGTGCCAGCAGTCGTTTCGACAGGGGTGTCTACGAGCAGTACTTC.

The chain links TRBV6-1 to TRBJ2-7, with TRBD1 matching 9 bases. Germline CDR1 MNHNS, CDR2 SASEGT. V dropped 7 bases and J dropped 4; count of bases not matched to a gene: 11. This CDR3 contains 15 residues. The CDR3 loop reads CASTKQGARGYEQYF. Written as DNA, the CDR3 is TGTGCCAGCACAAAACAGGGGGCTAGAGGTTACGAGCAGTACTTC.

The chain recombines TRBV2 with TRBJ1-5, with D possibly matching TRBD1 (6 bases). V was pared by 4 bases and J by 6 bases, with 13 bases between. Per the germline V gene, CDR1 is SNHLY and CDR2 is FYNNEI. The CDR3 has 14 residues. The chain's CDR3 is CASSAGGAGQPQHF. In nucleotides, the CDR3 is TGTGCCAGCAGTGCGGGGGGGGCTGGTCAGCCCCAGCATTTT.

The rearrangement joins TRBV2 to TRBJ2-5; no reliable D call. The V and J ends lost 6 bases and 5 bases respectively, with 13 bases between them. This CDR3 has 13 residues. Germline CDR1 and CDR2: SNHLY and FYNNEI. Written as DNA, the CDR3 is TGTGCCAGCAGCCCCATAGCCGCCGAGACCCAGTACTTC. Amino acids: CASSPIAAETQYF.

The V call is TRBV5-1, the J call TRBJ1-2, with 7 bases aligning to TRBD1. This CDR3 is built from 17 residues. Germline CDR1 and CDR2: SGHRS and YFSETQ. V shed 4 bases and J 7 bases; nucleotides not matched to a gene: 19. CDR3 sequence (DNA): TGCGCCAGCAGCGAACCTTCGACAGGGCAGTGGGGGCTTGGCTACACCTTC. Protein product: CASSEPSTGQWGLGYTF.

The chain's CDR3 is CASSARTSGENYNEQFF. The CDR3, as DNA: TGTGCCAGCAGCGCCCGGACTAGCGGGGAGAACTACAATGAGCAGTTCTTC. The chain joins TRBV9 to TRBJ2-1, with 12 bases fitting TRBD2. With 3 bases clipped from V and 3 bases from J, the junction kept 7 bases outside the gene matches. Per the germline V gene, CDR1 is SGDLS and CDR2 is YYNGEE. The CDR3 extends over 17 amino acids.